This TCR beta chain was sequenced during a study of beta chain features in type 1 diabetes. Regarding the study as a whole: VDJ junctions sequenced from type 1 diabetes patients showed fewer insertions and more deletions. Cells with high TCR expression could be over-represented when cDNA is sequenced.

The sequenced template was cDNA made from the entire isolated RNA. Repertoires were generated with immunoSEQ multiplex PCR, while TCRdb's copy carries only in-frame clones and drops some. This table holds under 900,000 clones, 15% to 20% found once. Each of the sorted populations had a purity greater than 98%. On this clone: Its antigen is currently unknown.

The sample consisted of naive CD4+ T cells from blood. This TCR derives from a woman younger than 30 in good health.

The CDR3 sequence: CASSLDYEAYNEQFF. As DNA, the CDR3 is TGCGCCAGCAGCTTGGACTACGAGGCCTACAATGAGCAGTTCTTC. The chain couples TRBV5-1 to TRBJ2-1; D is unresolved. This CDR3 is built from 15 residues. V lost 0 bases to trimming and J lost 2 bases, with 9 bases between them. Germline values: CDR1 SGHRS, CDR2 YFSETQ.